The next 10 T cell receptor beta chains were all read from a single sample in a study of early T cells in non-severe SARS-CoV-2 infection. TCRdb independently ran MiXCR on the 5' RACE reads; one entry per CDR3 protein. The sample lists roughly 80,000 distinct CDR3 sequences, more than 13% occurring once. Source material: whole blood. The receptor source for this set is an adult who was a healthcare worker with PCR-confirmed SARS-CoV-2 infection or an uninfected control (not recorded which).

The sample holds a few counts of this clonotype. The rearrangement links TRBV21-1 to TRBJ1-1; the tabulated D call, TRBD1, remains unverified against the DNA. TRBV21-1 is a listed pseudogene. The CDR3 is 15 amino acids. CDR3 amino acids: CASTSGTGTNTEAFF. DNA for the CDR3: TGTGCCAGCACTTCCGGGACAGGGACGAACACTGAAGCTTTCTTT.

The genes are TRBV11-1 and TRBJ2-2; D call uncertain. Germline-derived CDR1 and CDR2 are SGHAT and FQDESV (reference sequence). There are 15 residues in the CDR3. The V end was cut by 6 bases, the J end by 1 base, with 12 bases between. In DNA form, the CDR3 reads TGTGCCAGCAGTCCCTGGCAGCGGAACACCGGGGAGCTGTTTTTT. It codes for CASSPWQRNTGELFF.

This clonotype came up a few times. The chain carries TRBV6-6 and TRBJ1-4; perhaps TRBD1 as D (6 bases). The CDR3 consists of 14 residues. Trimming pared 7 bases from V and 3 bases from J, leaving 12 bases between. From germline, CDR1 is MNHNY and CDR2 SVGAGI (reference sequence). The CDR3 reads CASIHRAPNEKLFF. The CDR3 DNA is TGTGCCAGCATCCACAGGGCTCCTAATGAAAAACTGTTTTTT.

This clonotype was seen ten or more times. The chain is built from TRBV29-1 and TRBJ2-1; 11 bases map to TRBD2. The CDR3 length is 16 residues. CDR1 SQVTM and CDR2 ANQGSEA come from the germline V gene. Trimming removed 0 bases from V and 6 bases from J; junction bases left unmatched: 7. The CDR3 DNA sequence: TGCAGCGTTGAAGATCTTAGCGGGGGGGCCGCCAATGAGCAGTTCTTC. This codes for CSVEDLSGGAANEQFF.

This clonotype was recorded a few times. The CDR3 DNA follows: TGTGCCAGCAGCGGGACAGGGTACTCAACTGGGCAGTTCTTC. Protein: CASSGTGYSTGQFF. V is TRBV12-3 or TRBV12-4 and J is TRBJ2-1; 9 bases agree with TRBD1. Germline trimming cut 6 bases from V and 12 bases from J; bases unmatched to any gene: 12. The CDR3 runs 14 residues.

This rearrangement joins TRBV2 to TRBJ2-3; 16 nucleotides align to TRBD2. The CDR3 is made up of 15 amino acids. V shed 7 bases and J 4 bases; nucleotides not matched to a gene: 2. Germline loops: CDR1 SNHLY, CDR2 FYNNEI. CDR3 region: CASTGLAGGSDTQYF. The DNA of the CDR3 is TGTGCCAGCACGGGACTAGCGGGAGGGTCAGATACGCAGTATTTT.

This clonotype was seen only a few times. The rearrangement uses TRBV18 and TRBJ2-3, with D perhaps TRBD2 (5 bases). This CDR3 region has 13 residues. Germline V gene lookup returns CDR1 KGHSH and CDR2 LQKENI. Trimming pared 2 bases from V and 9 bases from J, leaving 12 bases between. CDR3 DNA sequence: TGTGCCAGCTCACCAGACGGGATGGACACGCAGTATTTT. Amino acid sequence: CASSPDGMDTQYF.

V is TRBV7-6 and J is TRBJ2-7; 12 bases line up with TRBD2. The CDR3 loop spans 15 amino acids. Trimming cost V 5 bases and J 4 bases; bases outside gene matches: 6. Germline V gene data show CDR1 as SGHVS and CDR2 as FNYEAQ. In nucleotides, the CDR3 is TGTGCCAGCAGCCAGACTAGCGGGAGAGGTTACGAGCAGTACTTC. Residues: CASSQTSGRGYEQYF.

The genes are TRBV20-1 and TRBJ2-7; D gene uncertain. The germline V gene encodes CDR1 DFQATT and CDR2 SNEGSKA (reference sequence). Trimming took 3 bases from V and 0 from J, leaving 9 bases between them. CDR3 length: 13 amino acids. The CDR3 DNA follows: TGCAGTGCTAGTGCGGCAGTCTCCTACGAGCAGTACTTC. This gives the protein CSASAAVSYEQYF.

This clonotype appeared a few times. This sequence joins TRBV5-1 and TRBJ1-4, with TRBD1 matching 7 bases. After removal of 4 bases from V and 8 bases from J, the junction contained 8 bases not matched to a gene. The CDR3 sequence is 14 residues long. Looked up from germline, CDR1 is SGHRS and CDR2 is YFSETQ. In nucleotides, the CDR3 is TGCGCCAGCAGCCGGACAGGCCAATGGGAAAAACTGTTTTTT. Protein product: CASSRTGQWEKLFF.